These T cell receptor beta chains were read from a single sample in a study of blood T cell repertoires in COVID-19. The protocol was immunoSEQ multiplex PCR, while the TCRdb copy is restricted to in-frame clones and leaves out a portion. The repertoire includes over 300,000 clones, roughly 85% of them detected once, and under 2.5% sits in the top ten. The sequenced sample consisted of PBMCs or T cells enriched from blood (not recorded which). These receptors were collected from a man aged 25-40 years who had recovered from COVID-19. CDR3s include the opening cysteine and the closing phenylalanine or tryptophan. A D gene is named only where the DNA matches it firmly. Rows give clone size only sometimes, using once, few, many, or a class for an expanded clone.

TRBV5-5	once	-	13	TRBJ2-5	TGTGCCGGGGGGAGCATTAGGTCAGGGACCCAGTACTTC	CAGGSIRSGTQYF
TRBV5-6	-	-	13	TRBJ1-3	TGTGCCAGCAGTCGAGGCTCTGGAAACACCATATATTTT	CASSRGSGNTIYF
TRBV9	-	-	13	TRBJ1-1	TGTGCCAGCAACGCAGGGTTGGACACTGAAGCTTTCTTT	CASNAGLDTEAFF
TRBV11-3	-	-	14	TRBJ2-7	TGTGCCAGCAGCCCGGACAGCCTATCCTACGAGCAGTACTTC	CASSPDSLSYEQYF
TRBV7-9	-	-	16	TRBJ2-5	TGTGCCAGCAGCTTATCCTTGGCGGGAAGGAGAGAGACCCAGTACTTC	CASSLSLAGRRETQYF
TRBV5-5	-	-	15	TRBJ2-7	TGTGCCAGCAGCTTAGAGATGTTCTACAGGGTCGAGCAGTACTTC	CASSLEMFYRVEQYF
TRBV7-6	-	TRBD1	16	TRBJ1-2	TGTGCCAGCAGCTTAGACAGGGGGCCGCCCCACTATGGCTACACCTTC	CASSLDRGPPHYGYTF
TRBV2	-	-	13	TRBJ2-5	TGTGCCAGCGAAGGATGGGCCGACGAGACCCAGTACTTC	CASEGWADETQYF
TRBV2	once	TRBD1	15	TRBJ2-2	TGTGCCAGCAGCGCCACAGGGGGCGGCACCGGGGAGCTGTTTTTT	CASSATGGGTGELFF
TRBV6-2/TRBV6-3	-	-	12	TRBJ1-2	TGTGCCAGCAGTTTACGAGGGTATGGCTACACCTTC	CASSLRGYGYTF
TRBV7-9	-	TRBD1	14	TRBJ1-1	TGTGCCAGCAGCTTGGACAGGGGGGACACTGAAGCTTTCTTT	CASSLDRGDTEAFF
TRBV2	-	-	11	TRBJ2-5	TGTGCCAGCAAACTAGGGGAGACCCAGTACTTC	CASKLGETQYF
TRBV6-5	-	TRBD1	15	TRBJ1-6	TGTGCCAGCAGTTACACAGGGGGCGGGGGTTCACCCCTCCACTTT	CASSYTGGGGSPLHF
TRBV11-2	-	-	15	TRBJ2-5	TGTGCCAGCAGCTTTCTTCCCCGAGTACAAGAGACCCAGTACTTC	CASSFLPRVQETQYF
TRBV6-5	-	-	11	TRBJ1-1	TGTGCCAGCAGTCTACAGGGTGAAGCTTTCTTT	CASSLQGEAFF
TRBV19	-	-	15	TRBJ1-2	TGTGCCAGCACCCCGTACGTTAGGACATTCTCTGGCTACACCTTC	CASTPYVRTFSGYTF
TRBV19	-	TRBD2	15	TRBJ2-7	TGTGCCAGTAGCTCACTAGCGGGGGTTTCCCACGAGCAGTACTTC	CASSSLAGVSHEQYF
TRBV10-3	-	TRBD1	13	TRBJ2-7	TGTGCCATCAGTGGACAGGGAGTGGGAGAGCAGTACTTC	CAISGQGVGEQYF
TRBV3-1/TRBV3-2	-	TRBD1	14	TRBJ1-5	TGTGCCAGCAGCCCACAGGGACAGGGCCAGCCCCAGCATTTT	CASSPQGQGQPQHF
TRBV5-6	-	-	13	TRBJ1-2	TGTGCCAGCATCCAACAGGGAAACTATGGCTACACCTTC	CASIQQGNYGYTF
TRBV19	-	TRBD2	18	TRBJ2-4	TGTGCCAGTACCCCCACCGGGTGGACTAGCGGGGGCCAAAACATTCAGTACTTC	CASTPTGWTSGGQNIQYF
TRBV7-9	once	-	14	TRBJ2-7	TGTGCCAGCAGCTTAGTGGGGCAGTCCTACGAGCAGTACTTC	CASSLVGQSYEQYF
TRBV7-2	-	-	13	TRBJ1-2	TGTGCCAGCAGCTTAGCCGGGAACTATGGCTACACCTTC	CASSLAGNYGYTF
TRBV7-3	-	-	13	TRBJ1-6	TGTGCCAGCAGCTTAAGTCCAGATTCACCCCTCCACTTT	CASSLSPDSPLHF
TRBV7-2	once	-	14	TRBJ2-2	TGTGCCAGCAGCCAAAGCAGGGTGACCGGGGAGCTGTTTTTT	CASSQSRVTGELFF
TRBV30	-	-	15	TRBJ1-5	TGTGCCTGGAGTTTGGCAGGGGACTACAATCAGCCCCAGCATTTT	CAWSLAGDYNQPQHF
TRBV5-1	-	TRBD1	13	TRBJ1-4	TGCGCCAGCAGCTACCTACAGGGGGCTGGGCTGTTTTTT	CASSYLQGAGLFF
TRBV2	-	-	15	TRBJ1-4	TGTGCCAGCAGTGTAAGACAGCAGAAAAATGAAAAACTGTTTTTT	CASSVRQQKNEKLFF
TRBV20-1	-	TRBD1	11	TRBJ1-4	TGCAGTTTTGACAGGGATGAAAAACTGTTTTTT	CSFDRDEKLFF
TRBV4-1	-	-	13	TRBJ1-4	TGCGCCAGCAGCCACCCGGAGGATGAAAAACTGTTTTTT	CASSHPEDEKLFF
TRBV6-1	-	TRBD1	14	TRBJ2-5	TGTGCCAGCAGTGATCGGACAGGTCGAGAGACCCAGTACTTC	CASSDRTGRETQYF
TRBV30	-	-	13	TRBJ1-2	TGTGCCGGGAAGGGGGTATTTAACTATGGCTACACCTTC	CAGKGVFNYGYTF
TRBV10-3	-	-	16	TRBJ1-2	TGTGCCATCAGTGAGTCTCGGAGCGTTACTAACTATGGCTACACCTTC	CAISESRSVTNYGYTF
TRBV11-3	-	-	18	TRBJ2-7	TGTGCCAGCAGCTTAGATGGGGGGTGGTCAAAAGACGCCTACGAGCAGTACTTC	CASSLDGGWSKDAYEQYF
TRBV5-1	-	-	16	TRBJ2-7	TGCGCCAGCAGCTCAGGGGGGCGGACAGCACAATACGAGCAGTACTTC	CASSSGGRTAQYEQYF
TRBV7-6	-	TRBD1	13	TRBJ1-1	TGTGCCAGCAGCTTAGACAGGGGGACTGAAGCTTTCTTT	CASSLDRGTEAFF
TRBV29-1	few	TRBD1	13	TRBJ1-4	TGCAGCGTTGGGGGACAGCTTAATGAAAAACTGTTTTTT	CSVGGQLNEKLFF
TRBV29-1	once	TRBD1	14	TRBJ2-7	TGCAGCGTTGAAGATGTCGCAGGGGGCTACGAGCAGTACTTC	CSVEDVAGGYEQYF
TRBV11-2	once	-	16	TRBJ2-2	TGTGCCAGCAGCCCACGGACAGCCACGAACACCGGGGAGCTGTTTTTT	CASSPRTATNTGELFF
TRBV5-5	-	TRBD1	14	TRBJ1-2	TGTGCCAGCAGCTCGGGGACAGCTAACTATGGCTACACCTTC	CASSSGTANYGYTF